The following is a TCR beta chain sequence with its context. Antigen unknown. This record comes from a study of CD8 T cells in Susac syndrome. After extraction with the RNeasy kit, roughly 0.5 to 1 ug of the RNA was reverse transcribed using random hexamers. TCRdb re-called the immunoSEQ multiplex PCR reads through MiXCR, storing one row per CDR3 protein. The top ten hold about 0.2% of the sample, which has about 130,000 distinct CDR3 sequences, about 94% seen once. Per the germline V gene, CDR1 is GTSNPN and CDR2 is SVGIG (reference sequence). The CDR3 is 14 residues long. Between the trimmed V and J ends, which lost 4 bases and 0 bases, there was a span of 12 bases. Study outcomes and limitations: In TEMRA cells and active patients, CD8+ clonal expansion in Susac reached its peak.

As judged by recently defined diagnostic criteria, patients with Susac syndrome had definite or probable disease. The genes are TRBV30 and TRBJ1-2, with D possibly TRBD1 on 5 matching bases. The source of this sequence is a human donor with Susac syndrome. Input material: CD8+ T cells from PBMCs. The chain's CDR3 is CAWTGYSANYGYTF. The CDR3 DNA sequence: TGTGCCTGGACAGGGTACTCCGCTAACTATGGCTACACCTTC. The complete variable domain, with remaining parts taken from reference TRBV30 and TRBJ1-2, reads SQTIHQWPATLVQPVGSPLSLECTVEGTSNPNLYWYRQAAGRGLQLLFYSVGIGQISSEVPQNLSASRPQDRQFILSSKKLLLSDSGFYLCAWTGYSANYGYTFGSGTRLTVV.